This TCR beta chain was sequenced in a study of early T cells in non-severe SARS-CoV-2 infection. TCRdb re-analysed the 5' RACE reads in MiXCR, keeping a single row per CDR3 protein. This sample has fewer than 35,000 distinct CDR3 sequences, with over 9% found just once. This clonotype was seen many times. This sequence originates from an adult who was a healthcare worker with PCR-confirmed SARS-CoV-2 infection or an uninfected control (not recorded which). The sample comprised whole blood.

CDR3 nucleotide sequence: TGTGCCAGCACCACCGGTGCCCGCATGAACACTGAAGCTTTCTTT. Amino acids: CASTTGARMNTEAFF. The chain couples TRBV5-5 to TRBJ1-1; D gene ambiguous. Germline V gene sequence: CDR1 SGHKS, CDR2 YYEKEE (reference sequence). The CDR3 has 15 residues. The V end was cut by 6 bases, the J end by 0 bases, with 15 bases between.